The T cell receptor (beta chain) described here comes from a study of early T cells in non-severe SARS-CoV-2 infection. TCRdb fed the 5' RACE reads into MiXCR, producing one record per CDR3 protein. The sample contains roughly 20,000 distinct CDR3 sequences, approximately 5.4% of which appear only once. Sequencing used whole blood, obtained at baseline. The source of this sequence is an adult who was a healthcare worker with PCR-confirmed SARS-CoV-2 infection or an uninfected control (not recorded which).

CDR3 sequence reads: CSAPEGAGSTDTQYF. CDR3 coding DNA: TGCAGTGCGCCCGAAGGAGCGGGGAGCACAGATACGCAGTATTTT. This chain links TRBV20-1 with TRBJ2-3, with TRBD2 matching 7 bases. This CDR3 contains 15 residues. Germline CDR1 reads DFQATT; CDR2 reads SNEGSKA (reference sequence). V was pared by 6 bases and J by 0 bases, with 9 bases of the junction left unmatched.